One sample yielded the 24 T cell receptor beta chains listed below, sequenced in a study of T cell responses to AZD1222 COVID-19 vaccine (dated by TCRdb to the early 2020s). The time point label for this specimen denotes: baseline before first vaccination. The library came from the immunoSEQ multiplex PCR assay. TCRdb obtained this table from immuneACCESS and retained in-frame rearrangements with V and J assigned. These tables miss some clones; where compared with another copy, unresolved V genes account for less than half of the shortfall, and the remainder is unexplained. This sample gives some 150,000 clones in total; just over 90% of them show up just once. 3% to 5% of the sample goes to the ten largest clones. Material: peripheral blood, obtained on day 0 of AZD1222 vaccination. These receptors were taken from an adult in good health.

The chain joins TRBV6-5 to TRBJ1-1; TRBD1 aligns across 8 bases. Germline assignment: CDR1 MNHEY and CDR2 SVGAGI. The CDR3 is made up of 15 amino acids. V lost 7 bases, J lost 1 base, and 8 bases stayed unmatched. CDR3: CASNLWTGQNTEAFF. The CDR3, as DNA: TGTGCCAGCAACCTATGGACAGGGCAGAACACTGAAGCTTTCTTT.

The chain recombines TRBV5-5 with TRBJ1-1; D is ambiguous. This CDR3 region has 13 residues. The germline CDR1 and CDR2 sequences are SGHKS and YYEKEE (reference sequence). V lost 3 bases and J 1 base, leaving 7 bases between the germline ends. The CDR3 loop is CASSSEGNTEAFF. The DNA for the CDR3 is TGTGCCAGCAGCTCCGAGGGGAACACTGAAGCTTTCTTT. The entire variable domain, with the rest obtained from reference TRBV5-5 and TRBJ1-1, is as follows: DAGVTQSPTHLIKTRGQQVTLRCSPISGHKSVSWYQQVLGQGPQFIFQYYEKEERGRGNFPDRFSARQFPNYSSELNVNALLLGDSALYLCASSSEGNTEAFFGQGTRLTVV.

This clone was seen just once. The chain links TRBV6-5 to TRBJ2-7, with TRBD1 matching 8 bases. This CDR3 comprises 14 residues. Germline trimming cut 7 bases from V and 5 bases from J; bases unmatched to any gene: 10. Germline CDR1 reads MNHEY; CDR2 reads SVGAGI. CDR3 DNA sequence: TGTGCCAGCACGTCAACCAGGGGGCCCCACGAGCAGTACTTC. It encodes CASTSTRGPHEQYF.

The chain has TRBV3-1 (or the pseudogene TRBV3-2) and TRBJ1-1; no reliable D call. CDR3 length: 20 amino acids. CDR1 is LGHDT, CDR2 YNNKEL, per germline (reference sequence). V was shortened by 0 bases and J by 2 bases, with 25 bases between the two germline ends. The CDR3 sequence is CASSQDRVAPKSAYNTEAFF. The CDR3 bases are TGTGCCAGCAGCCAAGATCGGGTGGCACCGAAATCTGCTTATAACACTGAAGCTTTCTTT.

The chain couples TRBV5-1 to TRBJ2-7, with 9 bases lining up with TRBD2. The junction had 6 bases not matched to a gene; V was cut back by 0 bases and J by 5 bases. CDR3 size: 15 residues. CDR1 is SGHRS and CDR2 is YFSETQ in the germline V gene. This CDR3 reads CASSLEASGIHEQYF. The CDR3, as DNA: TGCGCCAGCAGCTTGGAAGCTAGCGGGATCCACGAGCAGTACTTC.

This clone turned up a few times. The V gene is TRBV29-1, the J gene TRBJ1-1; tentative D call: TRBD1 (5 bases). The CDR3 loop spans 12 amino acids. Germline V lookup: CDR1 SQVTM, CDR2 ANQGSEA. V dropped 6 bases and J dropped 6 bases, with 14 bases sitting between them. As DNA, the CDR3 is TGCAGCGTGGGGACCGGGGGGGCTGAAGCTTTCTTT. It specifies CSVGTGGAEAFF.

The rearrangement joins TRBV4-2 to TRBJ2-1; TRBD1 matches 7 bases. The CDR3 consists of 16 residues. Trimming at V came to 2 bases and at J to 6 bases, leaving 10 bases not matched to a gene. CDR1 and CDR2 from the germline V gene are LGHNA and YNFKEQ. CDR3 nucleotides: TGTGCCAGCAGCCAAAGGACCGTCGGGACAGTCAATGAGCAGTTCTTC. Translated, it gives CASSQRTVGTVNEQFF.

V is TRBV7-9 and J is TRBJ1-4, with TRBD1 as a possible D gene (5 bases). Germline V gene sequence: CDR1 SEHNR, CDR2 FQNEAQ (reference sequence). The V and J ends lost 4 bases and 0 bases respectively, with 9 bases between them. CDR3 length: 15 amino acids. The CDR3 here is CASSSGTATNEKLFF. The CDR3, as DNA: TGTGCCAGCAGCTCCGGGACGGCAACTAATGAAAAACTGTTTTTT.

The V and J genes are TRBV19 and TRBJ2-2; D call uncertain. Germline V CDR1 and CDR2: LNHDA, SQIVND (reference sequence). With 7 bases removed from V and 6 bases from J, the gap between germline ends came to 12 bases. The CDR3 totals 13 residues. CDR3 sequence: CASIKGFPGELFF. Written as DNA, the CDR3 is TGTGCCAGTATTAAAGGTTTCCCCGGGGAGCTGTTTTTT.

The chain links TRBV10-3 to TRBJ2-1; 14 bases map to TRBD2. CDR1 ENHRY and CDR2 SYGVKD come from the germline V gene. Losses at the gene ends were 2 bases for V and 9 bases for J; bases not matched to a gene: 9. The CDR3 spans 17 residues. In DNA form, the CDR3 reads TGTGCCATCAGTGAGAGGACTAGCGGGAGGAGGGTGAGTGAGCAGTTCTTC. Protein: CAISERTSGRRVSEQFF.

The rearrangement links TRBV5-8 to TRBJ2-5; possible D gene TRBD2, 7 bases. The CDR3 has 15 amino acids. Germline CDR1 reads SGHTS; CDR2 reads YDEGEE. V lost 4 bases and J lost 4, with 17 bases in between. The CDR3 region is CASSQGRGSRETQYF. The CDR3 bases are TGTGCCAGCAGCCAGGGGAGGGGAAGTCGAGAGACCCAGTACTTC. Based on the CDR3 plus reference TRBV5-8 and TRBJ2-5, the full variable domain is EAGVTQSPTHLIKTRGQQATLRCSPISGHTSVYWYQQALGLGLQFLLWYDEGEERNRGNFPPRFSGRQFPNYSSELNVNALELEDSALYLCASSQGRGSRETQYFGPGTRLLVL.

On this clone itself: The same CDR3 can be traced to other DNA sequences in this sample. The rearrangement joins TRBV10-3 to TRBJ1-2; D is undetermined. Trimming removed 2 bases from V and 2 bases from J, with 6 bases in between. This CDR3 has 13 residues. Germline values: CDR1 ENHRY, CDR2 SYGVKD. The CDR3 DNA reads TGTGCCATCAGTGAGGAAGGGAACTATGGCTACACCTTC. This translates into CAISEEGNYGYTF.

The CDR3: CASRLSYNEQFF. The CDR3 DNA follows: TGTGCCAGCAGACTATCCTACAATGAGCAGTTCTTC. The V gene is TRBV7-9, the J gene TRBJ2-1; D unclear. Per germline, CDR1 SEHNR and CDR2 FQNEAQ (reference sequence). Trimming pared 6 bases from V and 1 base from J, leaving 4 bases between. CDR3 length: 12 residues.

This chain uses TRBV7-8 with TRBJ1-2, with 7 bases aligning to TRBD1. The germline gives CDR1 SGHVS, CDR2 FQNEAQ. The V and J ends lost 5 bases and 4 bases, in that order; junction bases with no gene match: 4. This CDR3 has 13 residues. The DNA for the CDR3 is TGTGCCAGCAGCGACAGGGACGCCTATGGCTACACCTTC. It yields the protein CASSDRDAYGYTF.

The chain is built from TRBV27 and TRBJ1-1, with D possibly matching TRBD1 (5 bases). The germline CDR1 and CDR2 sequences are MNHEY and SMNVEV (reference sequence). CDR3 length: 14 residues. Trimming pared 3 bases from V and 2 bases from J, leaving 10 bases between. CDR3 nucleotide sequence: TGTGCCAGCAGTTTTGCTGGGACTAACACTGAAGCTTTCTTT. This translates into CASSFAGTNTEAFF.

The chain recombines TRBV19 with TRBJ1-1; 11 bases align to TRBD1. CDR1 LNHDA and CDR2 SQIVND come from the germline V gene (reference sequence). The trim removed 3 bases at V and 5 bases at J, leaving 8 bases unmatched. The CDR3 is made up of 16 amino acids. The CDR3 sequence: CASSIQPGQGGTEAFF. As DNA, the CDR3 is TGTGCCAGTAGTATCCAACCGGGACAGGGGGGAACTGAAGCTTTCTTT.

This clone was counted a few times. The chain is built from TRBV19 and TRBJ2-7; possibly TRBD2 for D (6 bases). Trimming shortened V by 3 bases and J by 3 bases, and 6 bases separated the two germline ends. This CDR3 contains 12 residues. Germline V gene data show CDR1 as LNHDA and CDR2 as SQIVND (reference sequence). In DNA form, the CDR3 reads TGTGCCAGTAGTATTAGCGGCTACGAGCAGTACTTC. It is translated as CASSISGYEQYF.

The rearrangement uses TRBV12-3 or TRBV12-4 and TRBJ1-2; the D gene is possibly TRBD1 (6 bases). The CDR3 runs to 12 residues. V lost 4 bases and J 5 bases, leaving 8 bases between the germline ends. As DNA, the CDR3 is TGTGCCAGCAGTTGGCAGGGGTATGGCTACACCTTC. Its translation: CASSWQGYGYTF.

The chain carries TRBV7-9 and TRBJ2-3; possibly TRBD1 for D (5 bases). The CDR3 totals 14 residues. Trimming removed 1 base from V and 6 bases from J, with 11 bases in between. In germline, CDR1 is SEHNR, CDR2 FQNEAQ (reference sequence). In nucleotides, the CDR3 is TGTGCCAGCAGCTTAGATACAGGCGCGGATACGCAGTATTTT. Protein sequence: CASSLDTGADTQYF. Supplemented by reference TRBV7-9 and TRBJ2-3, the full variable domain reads DTGVSQNPRHKITKRGQNVTFRCDPISEHNRLYWYRQTLGQGPEFLTYFQNEAQLEKSRLLSDRFSAERPKGSFSTLEIQRTEQGDSAMYLCASSLDTGADTQYFGPGTRLTVL.

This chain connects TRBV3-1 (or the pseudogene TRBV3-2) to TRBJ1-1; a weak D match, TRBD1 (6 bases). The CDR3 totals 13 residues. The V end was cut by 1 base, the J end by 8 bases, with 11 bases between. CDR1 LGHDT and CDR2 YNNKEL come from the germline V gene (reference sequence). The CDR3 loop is CASSQVTGGEAFF. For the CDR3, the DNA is TGTGCCAGCAGCCAAGTAACGGGGGGCGAAGCTTTCTTT.

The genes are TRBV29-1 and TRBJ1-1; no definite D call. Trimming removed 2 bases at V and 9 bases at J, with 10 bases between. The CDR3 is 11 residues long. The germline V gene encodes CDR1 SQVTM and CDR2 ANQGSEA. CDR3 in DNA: TGCAGCGTTGAATTAGAAAGGAAAGCTTTCTTT. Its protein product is CSVELERKAFF.

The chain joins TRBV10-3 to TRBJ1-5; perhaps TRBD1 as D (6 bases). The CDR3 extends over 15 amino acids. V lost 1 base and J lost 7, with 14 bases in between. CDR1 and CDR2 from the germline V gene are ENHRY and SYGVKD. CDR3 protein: CAISEYADSQQPQHF. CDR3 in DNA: TGTGCCATCAGTGAGTACGCGGACAGTCAACAGCCCCAGCATTTT.

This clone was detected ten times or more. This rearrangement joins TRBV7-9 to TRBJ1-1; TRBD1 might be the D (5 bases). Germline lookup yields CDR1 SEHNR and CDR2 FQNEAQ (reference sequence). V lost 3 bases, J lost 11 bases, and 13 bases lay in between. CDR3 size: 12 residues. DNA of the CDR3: TGTGCCAGCAGCTTTGGGGCAGTTAGGGCTTTCTTT. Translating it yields CASSFGAVRAFF.

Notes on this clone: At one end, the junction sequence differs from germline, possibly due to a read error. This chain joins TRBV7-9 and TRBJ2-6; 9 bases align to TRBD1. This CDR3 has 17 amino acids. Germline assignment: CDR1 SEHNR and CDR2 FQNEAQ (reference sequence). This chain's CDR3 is CASGLGTGTSGANVLTF. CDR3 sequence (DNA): TGTGCCAGCGGCTTGGGGACAGGGACCTCTGGGGCCAACGTCCTGACTTTC.